A selection of T cell receptor beta chains follows, all from one sample in a study of CD8 T cells in ankylosing spondylitis. TCRdb ran MiXCR on the 5' RACE reads and lists one entry per CDR3 protein. Seen here are 200,000 to 300,000 distinct CDR3 sequences, 24% observed once, and the top ten hold 0.6% to 0.75%. Sequencing input: blood, either unsorted or a sorted T cell fraction (not recorded which). These receptor sequences come from a male donor with ankylosing spondylitis or in good health (not recorded which). CDR3s include the opening cysteine and the closing phenylalanine or tryptophan. The D gene is left open where the match is weak. Clone size is shown for a subset of rows, as once, few, many or a class of expanded clone.

d_gene,v_gene,abundance,j_gene,len,CDR3aa,CDR3nt
.,TRBV5-6,many,TRBJ2-7,13,CASSRGYLYEQYF,TGTGCCAGCAGCCGGGGCTACCTCTACGAGCAGTACTTC
.,TRBV20-1,few,TRBJ1-1,12,CSANPDSTEAFF,TGCAGTGCCAACCCCGACAGCACTGAAGCTTTCTTT
.,TRBV3-1,.,TRBJ2-7,18,CALSRTRPTGVIAYEQYF,TGTGCCCTCAGCCGCACCCGCCCTACGGGGGTTATAGCCTACGAGCAGTACTTC
.,TRBV7-2,few,TRBJ2-1,15,CASSLGAAVYNEQFF,TGTGCCAGCAGCTTAGGTGCAGCGGTCTACAATGAGCAGTTCTTC
TRBD2,TRBV12-3/TRBV12-4,many,TRBJ2-3,15,CASSNSGGDTDTQYF,TGTGCCAGCAGCAATAGCGGGGGGGACACAGATACGCAGTATTTT
.,TRBV7-6,.,TRBJ2-7,13,CASSPDRTYEQYF,TGTGCCAGCAGCCCAGACAGAACCTACGAGCAGTACTTC
TRBD1,TRBV6-1,.,TRBJ2-7,14,CASRSPGDRGEQYF,TGTGCCAGCAGGTCTCCTGGGGACAGAGGGGAGCAGTACTTC
.,TRBV20-1,many,TRBJ2-5,13,CSAIRVGEETQYF,TGCAGTGCTATTAGAGTGGGAGAGGAGACCCAGTACTTC
TRBD1,TRBV5-1,many,TRBJ2-7,15,CASSLLGTVYYEQYF,TGCGCCAGCAGTTTATTAGGGACAGTATACTACGAGCAGTACTTC
TRBD1,TRBV6-1,.,TRBJ2-7,14,CASSNRQGTYEQYF,TGTGCCAGCAGTAATAGACAGGGGACCTACGAGCAGTACTTC
.,TRBV20-1,few,TRBJ2-5,13,CSAHTLNQETQYF,TGCAGTGCGCATACCCTTAACCAAGAGACCCAGTACTTC